This entry is about one T cell receptor beta chain. The data were obtained in a study of blood T cell repertoires in COVID-19. Study background: The United States, Italy and Spain supplied acute and convalescent COVID-19 samples.

The CDR3 is made up of 17 amino acids. V shed 3 bases and J shed 2 bases, with 19 bases lying between them. Per the authors' pipeline: Estimated nucleated cell counts came from reference gene primer amplification. TCRdb keeps only in-frame clones here, not all; method: immunoSEQ multiplex PCR. V and J calls and clone size follow that table, whereas D and trimming were derived from the DNA. The table has approximately 81,000 clones, approximately 90% seen once; the top ten hold 0.95% to 1.5%. The study recruited people aged 18 to 89 years across around 23 US areas. Participants' own reports of clinical history determined their cohort assignment.

The receptor was derived from a woman in her forties or fifties with acute COVID-19. The V gene is TRBV23-1, the J gene TRBJ2-5; tentatively, D is TRBD2 (6 bases). TRBV23-1 belongs to the ORF category, with a function that is uncertain. What was sequenced was PBMCs or T cells enriched from blood (not recorded which). In nucleotides, the CDR3 is TGCGCCAGCAGTCATCCTCCGGGACTGAGGGTACAAGAGACCCAGTACTTC. Translating gives CASSHPPGLRVQETQYF.